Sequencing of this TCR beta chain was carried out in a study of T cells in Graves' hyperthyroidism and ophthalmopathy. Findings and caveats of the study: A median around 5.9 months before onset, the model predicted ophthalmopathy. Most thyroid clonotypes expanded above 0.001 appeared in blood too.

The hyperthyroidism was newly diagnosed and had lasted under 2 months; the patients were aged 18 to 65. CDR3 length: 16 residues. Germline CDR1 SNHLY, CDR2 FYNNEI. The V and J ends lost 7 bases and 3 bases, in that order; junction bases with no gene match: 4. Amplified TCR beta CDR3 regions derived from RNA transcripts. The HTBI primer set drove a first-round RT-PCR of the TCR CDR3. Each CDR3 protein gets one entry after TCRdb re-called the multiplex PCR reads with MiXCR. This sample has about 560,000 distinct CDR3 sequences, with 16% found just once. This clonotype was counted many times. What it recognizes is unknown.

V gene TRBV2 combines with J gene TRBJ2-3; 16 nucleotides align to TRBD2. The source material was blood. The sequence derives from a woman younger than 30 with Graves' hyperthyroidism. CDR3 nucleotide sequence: TGTGCCAGCATCCTGGGACTAGCGGGAGGGACAGATACGCAGTATTTT. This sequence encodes CASILGLAGGTDTQYF.